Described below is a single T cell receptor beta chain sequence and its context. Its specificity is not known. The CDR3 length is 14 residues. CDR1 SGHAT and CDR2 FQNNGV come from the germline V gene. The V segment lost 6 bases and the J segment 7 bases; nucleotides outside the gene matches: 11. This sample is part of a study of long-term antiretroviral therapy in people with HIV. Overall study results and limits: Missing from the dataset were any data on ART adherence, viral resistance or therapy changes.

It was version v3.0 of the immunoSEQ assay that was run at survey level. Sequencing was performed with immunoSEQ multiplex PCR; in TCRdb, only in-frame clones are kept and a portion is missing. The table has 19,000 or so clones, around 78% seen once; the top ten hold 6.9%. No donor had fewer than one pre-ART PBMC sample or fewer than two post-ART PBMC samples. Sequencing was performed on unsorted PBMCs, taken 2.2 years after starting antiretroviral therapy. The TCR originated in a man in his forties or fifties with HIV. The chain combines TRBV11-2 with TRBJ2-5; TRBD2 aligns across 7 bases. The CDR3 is CASSLLAPSGTQYF. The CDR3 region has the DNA TGTGCCAGCAGTCTACTAGCGCCCAGCGGGACCCAGTACTTC.